Sequencing of this TCR beta chain was carried out in a study of Ad26.COV2.S vaccination and SARS-CoV-2 variants (dated by TCRdb to 2020 to 2022). About the study as a whole: Donors in the vaccine arm were drawn from COV1001, a multicentre, randomized, double-blind, placebo-controlled phase I-IIa trial testing Ad26.COV2.S in healthy adults. Ad26.COV2.S was given intramuscularly at 5x10^10 or 1x10^11 viral particles, as a single shot or as two shots 56 days apart. Trial participants were randomized into five groups of five: low-dose or high-dose Ad26.COV2.S given once or twice, or placebo on both occasions. The TCR-sequenced set comprised approximately 32 samples: some 20 Ad26.COV2.S vaccine recipients, 5 placebo recipients and 8 SARS-CoV-2 convalescent individuals. TCRbeta repertoire sequencing was used to assess the specificity and breadth of SARS-CoV-2-reactive T cell receptors after Ad26.COV2.S vaccination. Investigators remained blinded to trial group allocation during experiments and outcome assessment.

The full study reports these points: Non-spike TCR breadth was comparable between vaccine and placebo recipients, consistent with the vaccine containing only spike. It was noted by the authors that total T cell responses may have been underestimated by the TCR breadth and depth analyses. Substantial breadth of spike-specific CD8+ and CD4+ T cell responses was reported after vaccination. Higher spike-specific TCR breadth was observed in Ad26.COV2.S recipients than in placebo recipients (P = 0.0014). The study lacked the statistical power to compare responses across vaccine doses or regimens.

This specimen's treatment or condition label, interpreted: around 19 received Ad26.COV2.S at low or high dose, single or two shots; five or six received placebo; per-sample allocation not given. For vaccine and placebo recipients, repertoires were sequenced using samples collected on day 63 after the first injection. Cohort 1b enrolled about two dozen adults aged 18-55 years at a single site in Boston, USA, between 29 July and 7 August 2020. Ad26.COV2.S consisted of a replication-incompetent adenovirus type 26 vector by which a prefusion-stabilized SARS-CoV-2 spike protein from the original Wuhan strain was expressed. The immunoSEQ Assay was used to sequence TCRbeta CDR3 regions. After extraction, genomic DNA underwent amplification by bias-controlled multiplex PCR, followed by high-throughput sequencing. For the original study's pipeline: To quantify the absolute abundance of every unique TCRbeta CDR3 region, sequences were collapsed and filtered. T cell fraction was estimated by normalization of TCRbeta template counts to usable DNA, with usable DNA being measured through amplification of reference genes present in all nucleated cells. Repertoire TCRs were annotated as SARS-CoV-2-specific by exact matching of V gene, CDR3 amino acid sequence and J gene to a known reactive TCR set. MIRA supplied the reference SARS-CoV-2 TCR set, which was filtered for enrichment in COVID-19-positive ImmuneCODE repertoires so that public or cross-reactive TCRs were removed. Using the MIRA antigens, annotated TCRs were further analysed by specific ORF or by position within an ORF. Breadth was defined as the number of annotated unique rearrangements divided by the total number of unique productive rearrangements, and depth was defined as the summed frequency of the annotated unique rearrangements. Group comparisons of TCR breadth used two-sided Wilcoxon rank-sum tests. TCRdb carries this immuneACCESS record with in-frame sequences only. Its versions omit some clonotypes, under half of them owing to an unresolved V gene in the studies checked, with the rest unexplained. The DNA gave D and trimming, while V, J and clone size come from that table. The sample table holds around 400,000 clones, of which roughly four fifths were seen once. Nearly 7.5% of the sample lies in the top ten.

A word on this clone: Its antigen remains unidentified. Per-nucleotide qualities are absent, and no much larger clonotype sits a single base away.

Spanning cysteine to phenylalanine, the CDR3 consists of 15 amino acids. Of all the DNA, just the CDR3 is kept, 45 bases in frame from base 1. Relative to germline, V is missing 0 bases and J is missing 4 bases, with 1 base of the junction outside any gene match. The CDR1 and CDR2 encoded by the germline V gene are KGHDR and SFDVKD. The TCR comes from a person between 18 and 65 years old who received the Ad26.COV2.S COVID-19 vaccine or a placebo. The specimen was peripheral blood, collected in a trial of Ad26.COV2.S vaccine versus placebo. The chain employs TRBV24-1 and TRBJ2-5; 10 central bases correspond to TRBD1. The DNA sequence reads TGTGCCACCAGTGATTTGAGGGACAGGGGAGAGACCCAGTACTTC. It translates to CATSDLRDRGETQYF.